This record looks at one T cell receptor (beta chain) sequence and its context. Original handling: Amplified reference gene primers provided the basis for estimating nucleated cell counts. Using immunoSEQ multiplex PCR, the repertoire was profiled, and TCRdb retains in-frame clones only, with some absent. V, J and clone size are taken as reported in that table, and D and trimming were inferred from the DNA itself. The profile covers about 45,000 clones, with 70% to 90% appearing a single time and about 9.2% taken by the ten largest. The germline gives CDR1 LGHNA, CDR2 YNFKEQ. The CDR3 sequence is 17 residues long. V shed 2 bases and J 3 bases; nucleotides not matched to a gene: 10. This record comes from a study of blood T cell repertoires in COVID-19. In the study overall: The United States, Italy and Spain provided the acute and convalescent COVID-19 samples. From T cells, B-cell-depleted T cells, or PBMCs came the material, which was cDNA or gDNA.

The clonotype was recovered from a human donor in a cohort sampled during active COVID-19. Sequencing was carried out using peripheral blood. The V gene is TRBV4-2, the J gene TRBJ2-7, with 10 bases matching TRBD2. CDR3: CASSQPSDSGGVYEQYF. CDR3 nucleotide sequence: TGTGCCAGCAGCCAACCATCGGACAGCGGGGGGGTCTACGAGCAGTACTTC.